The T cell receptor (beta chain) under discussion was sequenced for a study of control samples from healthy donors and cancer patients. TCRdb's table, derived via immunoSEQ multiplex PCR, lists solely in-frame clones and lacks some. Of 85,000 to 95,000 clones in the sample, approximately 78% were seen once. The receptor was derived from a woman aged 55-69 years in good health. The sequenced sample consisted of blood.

The CDR3 sequence is CASRDTGNTIYF. For the CDR3, the DNA is TGTGCCAGCCGAGACACTGGAAACACCATATATTTT. V and J are TRBV12-3 or TRBV12-4 and TRBJ1-3; D unclear. V dropped 8 bases and J dropped 2 bases, with 7 bases sitting between them. There are 12 residues in the CDR3.